These T cell receptor beta chains were read from a single sample in a study of Ad26.COV2.S vaccination and SARS-CoV-2 variants. Libraries were prepared by immunoSEQ multiplex PCR; TCRdb keeps only in-frame clonotypes and omits some of them. The sample lists 300,000 to 350,000 clones, roughly 89% occurring once. The source was peripheral blood, collected in a trial of Ad26.COV2.S vaccine versus placebo. These receptors were collected from a person aged 18-60 years who received the Ad26.COV2.S COVID-19 vaccine or a placebo. Each CDR3 is given with its conserved first and last residue.

CDR3 protein,J gene,V gene
CASGDGQTSKLPQHF,TRBJ1-5,TRBV12-5
CAISALGGYFSYEQYF,TRBJ2-7,TRBV10-3
CASSVGLGGYEQYF,TRBJ2-7,TRBV9
CASSLVGPLFEQYF,TRBJ2-7,TRBV7-9
CASRFRGSTEAFF,TRBJ1-1,TRBV2
CASSISGTYNEQFF,TRBJ2-1,TRBV19
CASSLGSGLLNIQYF,TRBJ2-4,TRBV7-9
CASRLTGQGDEQYF,TRBJ2-7,TRBV28
CASSFTGNTEAFF,TRBJ1-1,TRBV11-3
CASREPGANVLTF,TRBJ2-6,TRBV6-4
CASSLAQGYNEQFF,TRBJ2-1,TRBV5-6
CASSGLAGDETQYF,TRBJ2-5,TRBV5-1
CASSPGQGQNTGELFF,TRBJ2-2,TRBV2
CASREEGGSYEQYF,TRBJ2-7,TRBV6-5
CASSVGTLEGEKLFF,TRBJ1-4,TRBV19
CASSPGLAGEYPYEQYF,TRBJ2-7,TRBV9
CASSPVGGRATNEKLFF,TRBJ1-4,TRBV18
CASSVTGLDTDTQYF,TRBJ2-3,TRBV9
CASSRRTGSFGYTF,TRBJ1-2,TRBV27
CASSLRGQGPRETQYF,TRBJ2-5,TRBV13
CASSYTGISGNTIYF,TRBJ1-3,TRBV6-6
CASSPRSGGDTQYF,TRBJ2-3,TRBV5-5
CASSSAGRGEKLFF,TRBJ1-4,TRBV5-1
CASSRSGGAGRYNEQFF,TRBJ2-1,TRBV13
CASSFGGQVYEQYF,TRBJ2-7,TRBV11-2
CASSQERSAPGPQETQYF,TRBJ2-5,TRBV4-2
CASTGTPQETQYF,TRBJ2-5,TRBV28
CASSPGTGNQPQHF,TRBJ1-5,TRBV3-1/TRBV3-2
CASSFSPNTEAFF,TRBJ1-1,TRBV2
CSVERRIMNTEAFF,TRBJ1-1,TRBV29-1
CASSLVRTGATGELFF,TRBJ2-2,TRBV5-1
CASSQTGSIYGYTF,TRBJ1-2,TRBV7-8
CASSWGTDRGTDTQYF,TRBJ2-3,TRBV6-2/TRBV6-3
CASRAGTDTQYF,TRBJ2-3,TRBV2
CASSLSTSGRSYEQYF,TRBJ2-7,TRBV28
CASNNGEGNGELFF,TRBJ2-2,TRBV5-4
CASSHPDPLSKQYF,TRBJ2-7,TRBV3-1/TRBV3-2
CASSLVDRGGNTGELFF,TRBJ2-2,TRBV5-5
CASSIGPSGPQHF,TRBJ1-5,TRBV19
CASSILANTGELFF,TRBJ2-2,TRBV6-4
CASSLASSEETQYF,TRBJ2-5,TRBV7-2
CASSQDFGGGVYNEQFF,TRBJ2-1,TRBV4-3
CAPRRFPLNQPQHF,TRBJ1-5,TRBV5-1
CASSPAVSFGNTIYF,TRBJ1-3,TRBV9
CASSLGDRGFSGANVLTF,TRBJ2-6,TRBV13
CASSEVGGSYEQYF,TRBJ2-7,TRBV6-1
CASSPDPEATQYF,TRBJ2-3,TRBV3-1/TRBV3-2
CASSLVEESGYTF,TRBJ1-2,TRBV7-2
CASSLGVGEQFF,TRBJ2-1,TRBV27
CASSVAVAERETQYF,TRBJ2-5,TRBV9
CASRGRRGNEQFF,TRBJ2-1,TRBV11-2
CASSLVGDYEQYF,TRBJ2-7,TRBV7-9
CASSLLTGGLADTQYF,TRBJ2-3,TRBV28
CASSLQGNPYNEQFF,TRBJ2-1,TRBV9